This TCR beta chain was identified during a study of blood T cells in healthy people across ages (dated by TCRdb to the mid-2010s). A note on the overall study: Template switching captured roughly one uniquely barcoded TCR beta cDNA molecule per two T cells in model experiments. The donors were divided into four age groups: young (average approximately 17 years), middle-aged (almost 40), aged (approximately 64) and long-lived (around 80). To track age-related changes in TCR beta repertoire diversity, the study relied on deep sequencing normalized with unique cDNA molecular identifiers. Two additional independent replicas of 1 million unique cDNA reads from the same blood draw were analyzed for two donors (one aged 18 to 29 and one aged 80 or older). Summary of the overall study and its limitations: Observed TCR beta diversity correlated strongly with the percentage of naive T cells measured by flow cytometry. Total diversity estimates from one million sequenced T cells were considered lower bounds and underestimates. Observed TCR beta diversity per million T cells fell roughly linearly with age, and a significant reduction was already apparent by age about 36. Because the CMV infection status of the donors was unknown, age-related changes in expanded clonotypes may potentially have been confounded. Bulk unsorted PBMC profiling prevented conclusive comparison of naive and antigen-experienced compartments. Compared with the aged group, more naive CD4+ T cells, fewer expanded clones and increased TCR diversity were shown by the long-lived group, suggesting age selection.

Via the germline V gene (reference sequence), CDR1 is DFQATT and CDR2 SNEGSKA. V is shortened by 7 bases, J by 5 bases, and the region joining them spans 11 bases. Including cysteine and phenylalanine, the CDR3 has 11 amino acids. This entry keeps only the CDR3 DNA: 33 bases, framed from base 1. The donors were roughly 39 Caucasian individuals from Russia, aged roughly 6 to 90 years, who were systemically healthy. Around 9.7 milliliters of peripheral blood were collected from each donor into EDTA-treated Vacutainer tubes. Ficoll-Paque density-gradient centrifugation was used to isolate PBMCs, with at least 6.5 million per sample. Total RNA was extracted from PBMCs with Trizol reagent, with at least 6 micrograms obtained per sample. For every donor, an aliquot of PBMCs went through flow cytometry to measure the percentages of naive CD45RAhigh/CD27high T cells. Worth noting for this clonotype: Its cognate antigen has yet to be identified. Per-nucleotide qualities are absent, and no much larger clonotype sits a single base away.

Library creation used 5' RACE. The sequencer listed for this sample is Illumina HiSeq 2500. A second PCR of about 6 to 11 cycles was performed with a sample-barcoded 5' primer and a J-beta primer mix. A template-switch 5' adaptor carrying 12 random nucleotides introduced a unique molecular identifier onto each TCR beta cDNA molecule. At least 2.5 million CDR3-containing paired-end reads were obtained from each sample. First-strand cDNA was synthesized from all RNA with the Mint cDNA synthesis kit, primed by a TRBC-specific oligonucleotide. Following uracil-DNA glycosylase treatment, all cDNA underwent a first 18-cycle PCR with the universal primers M1SS and BC2_uni_R. The authors' analysis ran thus. For normalization, 1 million high-quality reads, each with a distinct molecular identifier, were randomly selected from each sample. Instead of being binned into consensus sequences, reads that shared molecular identifiers were thrown out. MiTCR, with a Q25 quality threshold and the strictest error-elimination algorithm, was used for CDR3 identification, clonotype clustering and error correction. A nonparametric unseen species model using Euler transformation provided a lower-bound estimate of total TCR beta diversity. The raw public data were reprocessed by TCRdb itself: fastp quality trimming at Q25, MiXCR clonotype calling, in-frame beta chains only. Rows matching on CDR3 protein sequence are summarized as one entry with the most common DNA and genes. It is TCRdb's table, rather than the study itself, that gives the V and J calls and clone size. The sample has 600,000 to 900,000 distinct CDR3 sequences on record, roughly 25% of them singletons. The top ten hold less than 3.5% of the sample.

These same data were also listed under a study on T cells of mothers and their children. That second report states: Nine systemically healthy Caucasian individuals, comprising three mothers and their six children, were included as donors. cDNA synthesis used all of the extracted RNA, with approximately 1.4 ug of RNA in each 15 ul reaction. In the second PCR, the M1S primer added sample barcodes and 2-4 random nucleotides. Over 9.5 million TCR beta CDR3 reads were obtained for each mother, and millions of reads were obtained for each child. Thymic selection shapes the output of TCR recombination in a similar way in related and unrelated pairs, and inherited differences have a minor effect. Normalized repertoire overlap was always slightly but never significantly higher in related than unrelated mother-child pairs. With a sensitivity of approximately 100 clones per million clonotypes, no persistent microchimeric T cell clones were detected. Deep NGS was used in the study to compare the TCR beta repertoires of mothers and children and to look for features that separate related mother-child pairs from unrelated individuals. Mothers averaged 40 +/- 4 years of age and children averaged about 10 +/- 4 years. After adapter ligation with NEBNext reagents, the libraries were sequenced on Illumina HiSeq 2000 with 100+100 nt paired-end reads. To prevent cross-contamination, the mother and child libraries were prepared one month apart and sequenced in separate runs. For each donor, between roughly 500,000 and 2,300,000 distinct TCR beta clonotypes were identified. Naive TCR beta clonotypes were estimated from low-frequency clonotypes matched to each donor's FACS-determined naive share, without sorting.

The origin of this receptor is a boy younger than 18 in good health. The chain joins TRBV20-1 to TRBJ2-5; the D gene cannot be resolved reliably. Sequencing used blood. The DNA is as follows: TGCAGTGTTAGGAACTTGGAGACCCAGTACTTC. This gives the protein CSVRNLETQYF.